This section outlines one T cell receptor (beta chain) sequence together with its context. Its antigen is currently unknown. This sample is drawn from a study of cytomegalovirus exposure and HLA in healthy donors. General observations from the study: In a later analysis, at a false discovery rate of 0.05, 17,000 or so TCR beta sequences matched HLA alleles. There were reportedly fewer N-insertions in an Asian-associated ancestry cluster than the approximately 600-donor mean, in a later analysis. Later genetic work tied a missense DCLRE1C variant to beta-chain V and J trimming.

Germline loops: CDR1 WSHSY, CDR2 SAAADI. The CDR3 contains 16 residues. Trimming removed 0 bases at V and 1 base at J, with 10 bases between. The PCR had 60 Vbeta and 13 Jbeta primers. Assay used: immunoSEQ multiplex PCR; TCRdb lists only in-frame clones, some missing. The data show approximately 210,000 clones, 60% to 80% seen once. The TCR was taken from a male donor in good health and CMV-seronegative. Sequencing used PBMCs. The V call is TRBV10-2, the J call TRBJ2-1, with a tentative D call TRBD2 (6 bases). The CDR3 nucleotides read TGCGCCAGCAGTGAGTCAGGAGGGAAGTCCTACAATGAGCAGTTCTTC. Translating gives CASSESGGKSYNEQFF.